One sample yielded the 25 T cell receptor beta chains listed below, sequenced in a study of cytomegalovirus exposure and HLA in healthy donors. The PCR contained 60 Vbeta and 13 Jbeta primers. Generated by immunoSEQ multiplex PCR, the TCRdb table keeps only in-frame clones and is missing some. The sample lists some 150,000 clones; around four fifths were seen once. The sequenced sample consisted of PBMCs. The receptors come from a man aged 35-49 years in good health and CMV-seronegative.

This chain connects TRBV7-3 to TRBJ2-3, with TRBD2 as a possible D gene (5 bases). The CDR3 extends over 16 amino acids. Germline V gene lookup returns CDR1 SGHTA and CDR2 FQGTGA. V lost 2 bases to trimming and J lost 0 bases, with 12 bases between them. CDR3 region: CASSLESGLSTDTQYF. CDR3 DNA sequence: TGTGCCAGCAGCTTAGAGAGCGGACTGAGCACAGATACGCAGTATTTT.

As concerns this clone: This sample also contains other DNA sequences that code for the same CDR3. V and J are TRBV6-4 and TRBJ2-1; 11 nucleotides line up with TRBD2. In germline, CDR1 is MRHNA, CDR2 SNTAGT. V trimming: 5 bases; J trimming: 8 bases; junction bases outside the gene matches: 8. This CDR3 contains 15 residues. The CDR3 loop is CASSKLAGALDEQFF. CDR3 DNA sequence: TGTGCCAGCAGTAAACTAGCGGGAGCTTTGGATGAGCAGTTCTTC.

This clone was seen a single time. CDR3 DNA: TGTGCCAGCACTCTCGGCGGGGGGGCCTTAGAGACCCAGTACTTC. It encodes CASTLGGGALETQYF. This rearrangement joins TRBV27 to TRBJ2-5; TRBD2 matches 9 bases. Germline loops: CDR1 MNHEY, CDR2 SMNVEV (reference sequence). This CDR3 is built from 15 residues. J gave up 4 bases and V 7 bases, and 10 bases lay outside the gene matches.

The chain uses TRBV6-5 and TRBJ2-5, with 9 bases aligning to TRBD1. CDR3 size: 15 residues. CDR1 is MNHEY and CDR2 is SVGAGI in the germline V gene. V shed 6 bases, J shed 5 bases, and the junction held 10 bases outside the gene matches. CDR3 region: CASRLWTGVGETQYF. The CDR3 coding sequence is TGTGCCAGCAGACTCTGGACAGGGGTGGGGGAGACCCAGTACTTC.

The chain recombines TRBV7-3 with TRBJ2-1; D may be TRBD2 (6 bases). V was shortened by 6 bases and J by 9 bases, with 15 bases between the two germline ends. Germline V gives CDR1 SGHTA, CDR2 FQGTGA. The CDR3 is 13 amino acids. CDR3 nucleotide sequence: TGTGCCAGCAGTTACGACGGGGGAGGTGAGCAGTTCTTC. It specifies CASSYDGGGEQFF.

In DNA form, the CDR3 reads TGTGCCAGCAGTGAACGGGGTAATAGGGCCTACGAGCAGTACTTC. Encoded protein: CASSERGNRAYEQYF. The chain has TRBV6-1 and TRBJ2-7, with D tentatively TRBD2 (5 bases). CDR1 and CDR2 (germline): MNHNS, SASEGT. Trimming shortened V by 2 bases and J by 2 bases, and 13 bases separated the two germline ends. The CDR3 length is 15 residues.

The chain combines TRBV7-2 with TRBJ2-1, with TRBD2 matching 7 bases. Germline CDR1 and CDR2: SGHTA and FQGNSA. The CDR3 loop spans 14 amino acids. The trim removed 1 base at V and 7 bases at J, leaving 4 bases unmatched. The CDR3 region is CASSLGLAENEQFF. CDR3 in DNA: TGTGCCAGCAGCTTAGGGCTAGCGGAGAATGAGCAGTTCTTC.

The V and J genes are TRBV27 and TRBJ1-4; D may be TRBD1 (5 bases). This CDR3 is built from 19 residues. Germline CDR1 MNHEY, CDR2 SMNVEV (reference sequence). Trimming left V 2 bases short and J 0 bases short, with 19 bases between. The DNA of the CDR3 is TGTGCCAGCAGTTTAGTGGTAGGGGCCGAGTCCCCAACTAATGAAAAACTGTTTTTT. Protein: CASSLVVGAESPTNEKLFF.

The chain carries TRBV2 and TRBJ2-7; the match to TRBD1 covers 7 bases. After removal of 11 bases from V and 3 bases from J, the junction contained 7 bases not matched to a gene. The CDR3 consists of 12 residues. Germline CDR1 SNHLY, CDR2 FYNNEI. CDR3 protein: CAGGQEYYEQYF. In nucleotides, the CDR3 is TGTGCCGGCGGACAGGAGTACTACGAGCAGTACTTC.

Here the CDR3 DNA reads TGTGCCAGCAGCTTGGCCGGTTCGGCGGGAGCTCCAGATACGCAGTATTTT. Its protein product is CASSLAGSAGAPDTQYF. The V call is TRBV5-8, the J call TRBJ2-3; 7 bases are a match to TRBD2. CDR1 and CDR2 from the germline V gene are SGHTS and YDEGEE. V shed 0 bases and J 4 bases; nucleotides not matched to a gene: 11. The CDR3 is 17 residues long.

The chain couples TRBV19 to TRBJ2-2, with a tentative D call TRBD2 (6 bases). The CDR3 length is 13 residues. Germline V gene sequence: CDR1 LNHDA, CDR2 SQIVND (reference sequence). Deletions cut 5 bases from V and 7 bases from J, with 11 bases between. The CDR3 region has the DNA TGTGCCAGTAGTGCCCTCGGGGGCGGGGAGCTGTTTTTT. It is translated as CASSALGGGELFF.

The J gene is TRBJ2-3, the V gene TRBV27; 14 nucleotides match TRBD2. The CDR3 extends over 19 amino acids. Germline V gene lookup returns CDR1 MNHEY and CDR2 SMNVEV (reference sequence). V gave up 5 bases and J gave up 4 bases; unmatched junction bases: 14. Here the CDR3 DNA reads TGTGCCAGCAGTCCCGGATCTCGACTAGCGGGAGGGCCCCCAGATACGCAGTATTTT. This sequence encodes CASSPGSRLAGGPPDTQYF.

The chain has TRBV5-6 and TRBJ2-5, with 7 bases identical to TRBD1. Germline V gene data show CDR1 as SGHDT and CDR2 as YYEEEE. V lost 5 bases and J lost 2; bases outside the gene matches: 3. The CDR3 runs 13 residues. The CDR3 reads CASRPGQQETQYF. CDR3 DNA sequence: TGTGCCAGCAGGCCGGGACAGCAAGAGACCCAGTACTTC.

In DNA form, the CDR3 reads TGTGCCAGCTGGGAAACAGGGGGCATAGACTATGGCTACACCTTC. Translation: CASWETGGIDYGYTF. The chain couples TRBV28 to TRBJ1-2, with 9 bases matching TRBD1. J gave up 3 bases and V 8 bases, and 10 bases lay outside the gene matches. The CDR3 covers 15 residues. Germline-derived CDR1 and CDR2 are MDHEN and SYDVKM.

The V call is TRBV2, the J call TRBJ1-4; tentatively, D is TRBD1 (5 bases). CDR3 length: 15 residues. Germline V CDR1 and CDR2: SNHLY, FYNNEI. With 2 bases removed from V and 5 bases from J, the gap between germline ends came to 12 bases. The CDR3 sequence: CASSEILSGNEKLFF. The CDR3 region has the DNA TGTGCCAGCAGTGAAATTTTGTCAGGGAATGAAAAACTGTTTTTT.

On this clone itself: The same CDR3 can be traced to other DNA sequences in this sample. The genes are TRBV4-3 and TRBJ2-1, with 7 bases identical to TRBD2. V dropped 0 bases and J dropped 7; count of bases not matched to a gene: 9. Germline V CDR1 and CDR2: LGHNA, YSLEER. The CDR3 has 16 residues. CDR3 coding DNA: TGCGCCAGCAGCCAAGATCGGGCTAGCGGAGGGAATGAGCAGTTCTTC. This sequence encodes CASSQDRASGGNEQFF.

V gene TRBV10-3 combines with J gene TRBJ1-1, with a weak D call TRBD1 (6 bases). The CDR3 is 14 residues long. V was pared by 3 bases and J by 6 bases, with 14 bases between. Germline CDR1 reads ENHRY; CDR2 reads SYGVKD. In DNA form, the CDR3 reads TGTGCCATCAGTGACGGGGACATGGGGGCTGAAGCTTTCTTT. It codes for CAISDGDMGAEAFF.

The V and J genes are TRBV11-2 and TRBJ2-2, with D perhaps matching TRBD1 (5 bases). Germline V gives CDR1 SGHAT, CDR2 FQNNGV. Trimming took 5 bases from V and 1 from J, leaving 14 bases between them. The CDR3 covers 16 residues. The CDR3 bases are TGTGCCAGCAGCGGCCCACGGCAGGGGAACACCGGGGAGCTGTTTTTT. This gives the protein CASSGPRQGNTGELFF. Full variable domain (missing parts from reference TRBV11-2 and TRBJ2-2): EAGVAQSPRYKIIEKRQSVAFWCNPISGHATLYWYQQILGQGPKLLIQFQNNGVVDDSQLPKDRFSAERLKGVDSTLKIQPAKLEDSAVYLCASSGPRQGNTGELFFGEGSRLTVL.

CDR3 loop: CASSQESVSYYNEQFF. DNA for the CDR3: TGCGCCAGCAGCCAAGAATCGGTTAGCTACTACAATGAGCAGTTCTTC. The chain has TRBV4-1 and TRBJ2-1; no firm D call. Germline V lookup: CDR1 MGHRA, CDR2 YSYEKL. There are 16 residues in the CDR3. With 0 bases removed from V and 3 bases from J, the gap between germline ends came to 12 bases.

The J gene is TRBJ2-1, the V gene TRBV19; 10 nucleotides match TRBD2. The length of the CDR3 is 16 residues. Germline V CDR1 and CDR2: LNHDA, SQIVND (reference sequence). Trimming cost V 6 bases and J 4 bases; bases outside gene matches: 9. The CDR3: CASSTSGRGFYNEQFF. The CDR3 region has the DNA TGTGCCAGTAGCACCAGCGGGAGGGGGTTTTACAATGAGCAGTTCTTC. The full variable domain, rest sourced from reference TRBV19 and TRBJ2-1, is DGGITQSPKYLFRKEGQNVTLSCEQNLNHDAMYWYRQDPGQGLRLIYYSQIVNDFQKGDIAEGYSVSREKKESFPLTVTSAQKNPTAFYLCASSTSGRGFYNEQFFGPGTRLTVL.

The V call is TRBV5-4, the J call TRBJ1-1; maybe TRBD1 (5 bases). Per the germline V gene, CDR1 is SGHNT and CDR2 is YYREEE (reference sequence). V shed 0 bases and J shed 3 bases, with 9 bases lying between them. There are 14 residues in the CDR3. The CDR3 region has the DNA TGTGCCAGCAGCTTGGCCTCGGGGGACACTGAAGCTTTCTTT. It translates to CASSLASGDTEAFF. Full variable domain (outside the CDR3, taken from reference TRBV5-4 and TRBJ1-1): ETGVTQSPTHLIKTRGQQVTLRCSSQSGHNTVSWYQQALGQGPQFIFQYYREEENGRGNFPPRFSGLQFPNYSSELNVNALELDDSALYLCASSLASGDTEAFFGQGTRLTVV.

CDR3 residues: CACWTGIWEKLFF. The CDR3 bases are TGTGCCTGCTGGACAGGGATATGGGAAAAACTGTTTTTT. The chain uses TRBV30 and TRBJ1-4, with 8 bases matching TRBD1. There are 13 residues in the CDR3. Germline CDR1 and CDR2: GTSNPN and SVGIG (reference sequence). Trimming at V came to 6 bases and at J to 8 bases, leaving 8 bases not matched to a gene.

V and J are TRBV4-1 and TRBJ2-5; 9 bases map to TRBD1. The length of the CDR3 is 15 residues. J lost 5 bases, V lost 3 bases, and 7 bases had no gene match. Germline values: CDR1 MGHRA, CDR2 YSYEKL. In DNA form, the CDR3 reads TGCGCCAGCAGCCAGGGACAGGGAGCGGGTGAGACCCAGTACTTC. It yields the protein CASSQGQGAGETQYF.

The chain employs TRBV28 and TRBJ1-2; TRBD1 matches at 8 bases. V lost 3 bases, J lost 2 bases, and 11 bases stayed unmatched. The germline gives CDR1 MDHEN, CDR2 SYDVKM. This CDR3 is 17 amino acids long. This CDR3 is CASSLSWGQVFNYGYTF. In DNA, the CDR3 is TGTGCCAGCAGTTTGAGTTGGGGACAGGTGTTCAACTATGGCTACACCTTC.

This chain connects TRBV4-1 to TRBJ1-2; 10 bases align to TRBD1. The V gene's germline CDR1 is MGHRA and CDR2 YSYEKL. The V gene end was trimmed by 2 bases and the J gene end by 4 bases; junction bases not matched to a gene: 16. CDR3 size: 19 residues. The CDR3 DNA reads TGCGCCAGCAGCCAAATCGGACAGGGGGTTTTAAAACGAGTCTATGGCTACACCTTC. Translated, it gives CASSQIGQGVLKRVYGYTF.